This T cell receptor beta chain was captured by sequencing in a study of blood T cell repertoires in COVID-19. About the study: PBMCs, B-cell-depleted T cells, or T cells provided the cDNA or gDNA that made up the material.

Seattle researchers signed up patients amid active infection and tracked them longitudinally. Authors' analysis steps: Estimation of nucleated cell counts relied on the amplification of reference gene primers. Repertoires were generated with immunoSEQ multiplex PCR, while TCRdb's copy carries only in-frame clones and drops some. V, J and clone size are taken as reported in that table, and D and trimming were inferred from the DNA itself. In the table there are about 270,000 clones, about 88% of which are singletons. CDR3 size: 15 residues. Trimming cost V 0 bases and J 13 bases; bases outside gene matches: 11. Germline V gives CDR1 SGHTA, CDR2 FQGNSA.

The clonotype comes from a human donor with COVID-19, enrolled during active disease. The donor label of this sample is uncertain. What was sequenced was peripheral blood. The J gene is TRBJ2-7, the V gene TRBV7-2; 11 bases map to TRBD2. This chain's CDR3 is CASSLAGLAAVGAYF. The CDR3 DNA is TGTGCCAGCAGCTTAGCGGGACTAGCGGCGGTGGGGGCATACTTC.